This TCR beta chain was sequenced for a study of T cells in lung cancer brain metastases. Study information: Between primary and metastasis resection, eighteen of the 20 patients were untreated. Notes on the study in general: Paired primaries held more unique productive clones than brain metastases (median approximately 4,500 versus 1,500).

The CDR3 contains 17 residues. Looked up from germline, CDR1 is SGHAT and CDR2 is FQNNGV. Trimming removed 1 base from V and 0 bases from J; junction bases left unmatched: 5. Note on this clone: The antigen is unknown.

Data came from immunoSEQ multiplex PCR; TCRdb stores just in-frame clones and leaves some out. Of about 4,000 clones listed, around 90% are singletons. The origin of this receptor is a man in his 60s with non-small cell lung cancer. The genes are TRBV11-2 and TRBJ2-7, with 11 bases aligning to TRBD1. The sequenced sample consisted of tumor tissue from the primary lung tumor. CDR3 in DNA: TGTGCCAGCAGCTTAGGGACAGGGGGCCCTAGCTCCTACGAGCAGTACTTC. Its translation is CASSLGTGGPSSYEQYF.